The source of this TCR beta chain is a study of T-cell reconstitution after alpha-beta-depleted transplantation in children. The CDR3 is made up of 14 amino acids. Germline CDR1 SGHRS, CDR2 YFSETQ. V lost 1 base to trimming and J lost 5 bases, with 10 bases between them. TCRbeta library preparation incorporated unique molecular identifiers. TCRdb ran MiXCR on the PCR reads and lists one entry per CDR3 protein. The sample lists under 300,000 distinct CDR3 sequences, around 8.9% seen once, with about 5% in the top ten. J is TRBJ2-1 and V is TRBV5-1; D tentatively fits TRBD1 or TRBD2 (6 bases each). The TCR originated in a human donor who donated a stem cell graft to a child with SCID. Here the sequenced sample was PBMCs from the stem cell graft donor, taken from the stem cell graft. CDR3 DNA: TGCGCCAGCAGCTTGATGGGGGGCCACAATGAGCAGTTCTTC. Its protein product is CASSLMGGHNEQFF.